These 13 T cell receptor beta chains were all obtained from the same sample, sequenced in a study of blood T cell repertoires in COVID-19. The assay was immunoSEQ multiplex PCR, and TCRdb's table has in-frame clones only and misses some. The sample has around 140,000 clones, about nine tenths seen once; the top ten hold around 4.2%. The sample comprised PBMCs or T cells enriched from blood (not recorded which). These TCRs come from a man aged 45 to 65 who had recovered from COVID-19.

The J gene is TRBJ2-2, the V gene TRBV3-1 (or the pseudogene TRBV3-2), with a weak D call TRBD1 (5 bases). Germline V gene lookup returns CDR1 LGHDT and CDR2 YNNKEL (reference sequence). Trimming shortened V by 3 bases and J by 1 base, and 9 bases separated the two germline ends. CDR3 size: 15 residues. Here the CDR3 reads CASSHLGQNTGELFF. In DNA form, the CDR3 reads TGTGCCAGCAGCCACCTCGGACAGAACACCGGGGAGCTGTTTTTT.

CDR3 coding DNA: TGCGCCAGCAGTTCTAGGACAGGGGTGAACACTGAAGCTTTCTTT. Translation: CASSSRTGVNTEAFF. V and J are TRBV5-1 and TRBJ1-1, with TRBD1 identical over 9 bases. From germline, CDR1 is SGHRS and CDR2 YFSETQ. V lost 5 bases, J lost 0 bases, and 5 bases stayed unmatched. CDR3 length: 15 residues.

The chain links TRBV27 to TRBJ2-7, with D possibly matching TRBD1 (6 bases). Germline lookup yields CDR1 MNHEY and CDR2 SMNVEV (reference sequence). The V end lost 0 bases, the J end lost 2 bases, and 11 bases lay between the germline ends. This CDR3 spans 15 amino acids. The CDR3 loop is CASSLSRDIPYEQYF. CDR3 DNA sequence: TGTGCCAGCAGTTTATCACGGGACATCCCCTACGAGCAGTACTTC.

The chain links TRBV7-9 to TRBJ2-7; 8 nucleotides line up with TRBD2. The ends lost 4 bases at V and 4 bases at J; junction bases unmatched: 6. The CDR3 has 14 amino acids. Per the germline V gene, CDR1 is SEHNR and CDR2 is FQNEAQ (reference sequence). The CDR3 DNA reads TGTGCCAGCAGCTCCCTCCGGGAGGGTTACGAGCAGTACTTC. Its protein is CASSSLREGYEQYF.

The chain couples TRBV5-1 to TRBJ1-1; D gene unclear. With 6 bases removed from V and 4 bases from J, the gap between germline ends came to 16 bases. This CDR3 is 14 amino acids long. The germline V gene encodes CDR1 SGHRS and CDR2 YFSETQ. In nucleotides, the CDR3 is TGCGCCAGCAAAGAAGGAATCCAGGTCACTGAAGCTTTCTTT. Protein sequence: CASKEGIQVTEAFF.

The chain carries TRBV9 and TRBJ1-1; 7 nucleotides agree with TRBD1. In germline, CDR1 is SGDLS, CDR2 YYNGEE. The length of the CDR3 is 15 residues. J gave up 8 bases and V 4 bases, and 14 bases lay outside the gene matches. DNA for the CDR3: TGTGCCAGCAGCCCAGTGGACAGGATAAGGGGGGAAGCTTTCTTT. It translates to CASSPVDRIRGEAFF.

This chain links TRBV5-1 with TRBJ1-5, with 8 positions matching TRBD1. Germline lookup yields CDR1 SGHRS and CDR2 YFSETQ. The J segment lost 5 bases and the V segment lost 3 bases, leaving 4 bases of the junction unmatched. The CDR3 totals 14 residues. CDR3 coding DNA: TGCGCCAGCAGCTGGACAGGGAATGATCAGCCCCAGCATTTT. Translated, it gives CASSWTGNDQPQHF. Variable domain in full (rest from reference TRBV5-1 and TRBJ1-5): KAGVTQTPRYLIKTRGQQVTLSCSPISGHRSVSWYQQTPGQGLQFLFEYFSETQRNKGNFPGRFSGRQFSNSRSEMNVSTLELGDSALYLCASSWTGNDQPQHFGDGTRLSIL.

This clone was counted only a few times. The V call is TRBV23-1, the J call TRBJ2-3, with D perhaps TRBD1 (6 bases). TRBV23-1 is reported as an ORF; its role is uncertain. The CDR3 is made up of 16 amino acids. V lost 5 bases and J lost 4, with 19 bases in between. CDR3 nucleotides: TGCGCCAGCAGTACCTCCAACAGGGTGGAGGCAGATACGCAGTATTTT. Its protein product is CASSTSNRVEADTQYF.

The chain uses TRBV5-6 and TRBJ1-2, with TRBD1 matching over 7 bases. This CDR3 region has 13 residues. Germline lookup yields CDR1 SGHDT and CDR2 YYEEEE. V dropped 4 bases and J dropped 7; count of bases not matched to a gene: 7. The CDR3 DNA reads as TGTGCCAGCAGCATAAGACAGGGCCGTGGCTACACCTTC. Residues: CASSIRQGRGYTF.

The V call is TRBV5-4, the J call TRBJ1-1, with D hard to call. V was cut by 4 bases and J by 5 bases, with 18 bases left in between. This CDR3 is built from 15 residues. Germline V gene lookup returns CDR1 SGHNT and CDR2 YYREEE (reference sequence). This CDR3 reads CASSLKRAVGTEAFF. The DNA of the CDR3 is TGTGCCAGCAGCCTGAAGAGGGCGGTAGGGACTGAAGCTTTCTTT.

This clone was counted between two and nine times. The V gene is TRBV6-5, the J gene TRBJ1-1, with a possible D match to TRBD1 (6 bases). V dropped 6 bases and J dropped 1 base, with 12 bases sitting between them. CDR3 length: 14 amino acids. Looked up from germline, CDR1 is MNHEY and CDR2 is SVGAGI. In DNA, the CDR3 is TGTGCCAGCAGGAAACCGACAGGGAACACTGAAGCTTTCTTT. Protein: CASRKPTGNTEAFF.

The V gene is TRBV5-1, the J gene TRBJ1-1; no clear D. Deletions cut 0 bases from V and 1 base from J, with 7 bases between. CDR3 length equals 14 residues. The germline V gene has CDR1 SGHRS and CDR2 YFSETQ. DNA for the CDR3: TGCGCCAGCAGCTTGGGGTGGAGGAACACTGAAGCTTTCTTT. It encodes CASSLGWRNTEAFF.

This clone was recorded only once. The J gene is TRBJ1-5, the V gene TRBV30; D not resolved. This CDR3 region has 14 residues. Germline V gene lookup returns CDR1 GTSNPN and CDR2 SVGIG (reference sequence). Between the trimmed V and J ends, which lost 2 bases and 4 bases, there was a span of 12 bases. CDR3 residues: CAWSLMNGNQPQHF. CDR3 DNA: TGTGCCTGGAGTCTTATGAACGGGAATCAGCCCCAGCATTTT.